Following are 9 T cell receptor beta chains from one sample sequenced in a study of OX40 agonist ivuxolimab in advanced cancers. The method was immunoSEQ multiplex PCR; TCRdb's version includes in-frame clones alone and lacks a portion of them. The data show some 63,000 clones, with over 75% seen just once and 14% held by the top ten. Sequencing used CD4+ or CD8+ T cells sorted from blood, obtained in a trial of the OX40 agonist ivuxolimab. Receptors were obtained from an adult with an advanced solid tumor such as melanoma, head and neck, liver or kidney cancer.

The chain links TRBV5-4 to TRBJ1-2; 9 bases match TRBD1. Germline CDR1 reads SGHNT; CDR2 reads YYREEE (reference sequence). CDR3 size: 11 residues. The J segment lost 14 bases and the V segment lost 0 bases, leaving 2 bases of the junction unmatched. The CDR3 region has the DNA TGTGCCAGCAGCTTGGGACAGGGGGTGACCTTC. As protein: CASSLGQGVTF.

The chain links TRBV27 to TRBJ1-6, with a weak D call TRBD1 (5 bases). V was trimmed by 2 bases and J by 10 bases, leaving 18 bases between them. This CDR3 region has 16 residues. The germline gives CDR1 MNHEY, CDR2 SMNVEV (reference sequence). CDR3 bases: TGTGCCAGCAGTTTAGCGACAGAGATTGTATCATCACCCCTCCACTTT. Translation gives CASSLATEIVSSPLHF.

This chain links TRBV27 with TRBJ1-4; D is uncertain. Trimming cost V 4 bases and J 0 bases, with 9 bases left between them. Germline values: CDR1 MNHEY, CDR2 SMNVEV (reference sequence). This CDR3 region has 15 residues. The CDR3 DNA is TGTGCCAGCAGTTCCAGGAGGTCAACTAATGAAAAACTGTTTTTT. Its translation is CASSSRRSTNEKLFF.

The V gene is TRBV7-9, the J gene TRBJ1-1, with TRBD1 as a possible D gene (6 bases). V dropped 0 bases and J dropped 4 bases, with 12 bases sitting between them. In germline, CDR1 is SEHNR, CDR2 FQNEAQ (reference sequence). This CDR3 spans 15 amino acids. The CDR3 here is CASSLARQQGTEAFF. CDR3 sequence (DNA): TGTGCCAGCAGCTTAGCGCGGCAACAGGGCACTGAAGCTTTCTTT.

With respect to this clone: One end of the junction does not line up with germline, which may come from a read error. J is TRBJ2-7 and V is TRBV7-9; the D is unclear. Germline-derived CDR1 and CDR2 are SEHNR and FQNEAQ (reference sequence). The CDR3 has 13 residues. DNA for the CDR3: TGTACCAGCAGCCCCCAAGCGTCCCTCGAGCAGTACTTC. This gives the protein CTSSPQASLEQYF.

The V gene is TRBV27, the J gene TRBJ2-7; no definite D call. The CDR3 totals 13 residues. CDR1 and CDR2 from the germline V gene are MNHEY and SMNVEV (reference sequence). Trimming shortened V by 6 bases and J by 3 bases, and 12 bases separated the two germline ends. CDR3 amino acids: CASSQDISYEQYF. The CDR3 DNA follows: TGTGCCAGCAGCCAAGATATCAGCTACGAGCAGTACTTC.

This clone counts as medium-sized (0.01 to 0.1%). The genes are TRBV27 and TRBJ1-1; perhaps TRBD1 as D (6 bases). This CDR3 is built from 14 residues. The V gene's germline CDR1 is MNHEY and CDR2 SMNVEV (reference sequence). V shed 3 bases and J shed 8 bases, with 16 bases lying between them. CDR3 in DNA: TGTGCCAGCAGTTTGGGACACCGCGTTCAGGAAGCTTTCTTT. Translation gives CASSLGHRVQEAFF.

The V gene is TRBV11-3, the J gene TRBJ2-5; TRBD2 is a possible D gene (7 bases). The CDR3 runs 14 residues. Germline loops: CDR1 SGHNT, CDR2 YENEEA. Trimming pared 5 bases from V and 5 bases from J, leaving 15 bases between. CDR3 in amino acids: CASSEGGLGETQYF. The CDR3 DNA sequence: TGTGCCAGCAGCGAGGGGGGGCTGGGTGAGACCCAGTACTTC.

This chain links TRBV28 with TRBJ2-1; D is uncertain. CDR1 MDHEN and CDR2 SYDVKM come from the germline V gene. This CDR3 has 11 residues. Trimming left V 4 bases short and J 5 bases short, with 3 bases between. The CDR3 nucleotides are TGTGCCAGCAGTTCCCACAATGAGCAGTTCTTC. This sequence encodes CASSSHNEQFF.